Below are 17 T cell receptor beta chains sequenced from a single sample in a study of early T cells in non-severe SARS-CoV-2 infection. Via MiXCR, TCRdb re-called the 5' RACE reads, giving one row per CDR3 protein. The table shows roughly 34,000 distinct CDR3 sequences, with about 4.3% occurring only once. The specimen sequenced was whole blood. These receptors came from an adult who was a healthcare worker with PCR-confirmed SARS-CoV-2 infection or an uninfected control (not recorded which).

At least ten counts were recorded for this clonotype. The J gene is TRBJ2-3, the V gene TRBV23-1; tentatively, D is TRBD1 or TRBD2 (5 bases each). TRBV23-1 is designated an ORF whose function remains uncertain. The length of the CDR3 is 16 residues. Trimming took off 1 base at V and 4 bases at J, with 15 bases between the two ends. The CDR3 protein is CASSQCSQRGPDTQYF. CDR3 sequence (DNA): TGCGCCAGCAGTCAATGCTCCCAACGGGGCCCAGATACGCAGTATTTT.

Concerning this clonotype: A read error may explain this, as a much larger clone is one base away. The chain employs TRBV29-1 and TRBJ2-1, with D perhaps matching TRBD1 or TRBD2 (5 bases each). From germline, CDR1 is SQVTM and CDR2 ANQGSEA. V was trimmed by 6 bases and J by 9 bases, leaving 21 bases between them. The CDR3 has 14 residues. This chain's CDR3 is CSVGYLGRGAEQFF. CDR3 coding DNA: TGCAGCGTCGGGTATTTGGGACGGGGCGCTGAGCAGTTCTTC.

This clonotype showed up many times. This rearrangement joins TRBV28 to TRBJ2-1, with D maybe TRBD2 (6 bases). Germline V gene data show CDR1 as MDHEN and CDR2 as SYDVKM. CDR3 length equals 14 residues. V dropped 2 bases and J dropped 7 bases, with 12 bases sitting between them. The CDR3 region has the DNA TGTGCCAGCAGTTTACCCCGGGGGTTAAATGAGCAGTTCTTC. Its protein is CASSLPRGLNEQFF.

This clonotype has more than one count but fewer than ten. The V and J genes are TRBV7-6 and TRBJ2-3; D is possibly TRBD1 (5 bases). V lost 0 bases and J 6 bases, leaving 10 bases between the germline ends. This CDR3 comprises 14 residues. CDR1 is SGHVS and CDR2 is FNYEAQ in the germline V gene. The CDR3 spells CASSLALGVDTQYF. Here the CDR3 DNA reads TGTGCCAGCAGCTTAGCGCTAGGGGTGGATACGCAGTATTTT.

This clonotype was picked up many times. V usage is TRBV7-9 and J usage is TRBJ2-5; D is perhaps TRBD1 (5 bases). Germline V gene lookup returns CDR1 SEHNR and CDR2 FQNEAQ (reference sequence). V was shortened by 4 bases and J by 4 bases, with 13 bases between the two germline ends. The CDR3 extends over 14 amino acids. DNA for the CDR3: TGTGCCAGCAGCTACACCGCCACAGGAGAGACCCAGTACTTC. Residues: CASSYTATGETQYF.

This clonotype is labeled medium-sized. This chain joins TRBV12-3 or TRBV12-4 and TRBJ2-2; D not certain. The CDR3 length is 14 residues. Between the trimmed V and J ends, which lost 10 bases and 0 bases, there was a span of 12 bases. This chain's CDR3 is CATKSQANTGELFF. DNA for the CDR3: TGTGCCACCAAGTCCCAGGCGAACACCGGGGAGCTGTTTTTT.

This clonotype was seen repeatedly, ten times or more. V gene TRBV7-8 combines with J gene TRBJ1-3, with 8 bases aligning to TRBD1. V lost 5 bases to trimming and J lost 4 bases; unmatched junction nucleotides: 7. The germline gives CDR1 SGHVS, CDR2 FQNEAQ. The CDR3 sequence is 15 residues long. Here the CDR3 reads CASSPQGAPGNTIYF. The CDR3 DNA is TGTGCCAGCAGCCCCCAGGGGGCGCCGGGAAACACCATATATTTT.

This clonotype was found many times. This chain connects TRBV7-2 to TRBJ1-1, with D perhaps TRBD1 (5 bases). Germline CDR1 and CDR2: SGHTA and FQGNSA. Trimming removed 1 base from V and 5 bases from J, with 14 bases in between. There are 15 residues in the CDR3. CDR3 sequence reads: CASSLGFGALTEAFF. CDR3 DNA: TGTGCCAGCAGCTTAGGTTTTGGGGCGCTGACTGAAGCTTTCTTT.

This clonotype appeared a few times. The rearrangement uses TRBV6-6 and TRBJ1-1; D not resolved. CDR3 length equals 11 residues. Germline assignment: CDR1 MNHNY and CDR2 SVGAGI (reference sequence). The ends were cut back, 6 bases at V and 2 bases at J, with 4 bases in the middle. The CDR3 spells CASSRNTEAFF. The CDR3 DNA follows: TGTGCCAGCAGCCGCAACACTGAAGCTTTCTTT.

This clonotype has at least ten counts. The chain has TRBV28 and TRBJ1-1; 10 bases are a match to TRBD1. Germline CDR1 MDHEN, CDR2 SYDVKM. The CDR3 is made up of 13 amino acids. V was pared by 8 bases and J by 4 bases, with 4 bases of the junction left unmatched. CDR3 nucleotide sequence: TGTGCCAGCGGGGGACAGGGGCGCACTGAAGCTTTCTTT. Encoded protein: CASGGQGRTEAFF.

This clonotype showed up many times. The chain employs TRBV7-8 and TRBJ2-2, with 10 bases identical to TRBD1. This CDR3 is 15 amino acids long. Trimming took 1 base from V and 7 from J; bases not matched to a gene: 3. Germline V lookup: CDR1 SGHVS, CDR2 FQNEAQ. CDR3 region: CASSLVGQGLGELFF. In DNA, the CDR3 is TGTGCCAGCAGCTTAGTGGGACAGGGGCTCGGGGAGCTGTTTTTT.

This clonotype was detected many times. The chain is built from TRBV7-2 and TRBJ2-1, with 7 bases aligning to TRBD1. J lost 5 bases, V lost 6 bases, and 13 bases had no gene match. Germline V gene sequence: CDR1 SGHTA, CDR2 FQGNSA. This CDR3 comprises 16 residues. The CDR3 loop is CASSVTGTVPNNEQFF. For the CDR3, the DNA is TGTGCCAGCAGTGTAACCGGGACAGTTCCAAACAATGAGCAGTTCTTC.

The chain recombines TRBV6-5 with TRBJ1-3; D remains ambiguous. Trimming took off 2 bases at V and 1 base at J, with 9 bases between the two ends. Looked up from germline, CDR1 is MNHEY and CDR2 is SVGAGI. This CDR3 spans 15 amino acids. The CDR3 sequence: CASSYAAGSGNTIYF. For the CDR3, the DNA is TGTGCCAGCAGTTACGCCGCGGGATCTGGAAACACCATATATTTT.

Many counts were recorded for this clonotype. This chain links TRBV20-1 with TRBJ2-7, with D possibly TRBD1 on 6 matching bases. The CDR3 spans 12 residues. Trimming removed 2 bases at V and 4 bases at J, with 9 bases between. Per germline, CDR1 DFQATT and CDR2 SNEGSKA (reference sequence). The DNA for the CDR3 is TGCAGTGCTAGACAGGGGCAATACGAGCAGTACTTC. It specifies CSARQGQYEQYF.

This clonotype was counted at least ten times. The chain has TRBV29-1 and TRBJ1-1; the D gene is possibly TRBD1 (6 bases). Germline V gene lookup returns CDR1 SQVTM and CDR2 ANQGSEA. There are 12 residues in the CDR3. Trimming pared 6 bases from V and 7 bases from J, leaving 15 bases between. CDR3 DNA sequence: TGCAGCGTGGTACCCGGGACAATTGAAGCTTTCTTT. It encodes CSVVPGTIEAFF. The variable domain in full, with the rest retrieved from reference TRBV29-1 and TRBJ1-1, is SAVISQKPSRDICQRGTSLTIQCQVDSQVTMMFWYRQQPGQSLTLIATANQGSEATYESGFVIDKFPISRPNLTFSTLTVSNMSPEDSSIYLCSVVPGTIEAFFGQGTRLTVV.

This clonotype has more than one count but fewer than ten. The chain couples TRBV20-1 to TRBJ1-2, with D uncertain. The CDR3 is made up of 12 amino acids. V was cut by 7 bases and J by 5 bases, with 14 bases left in between. Germline V gene data show CDR1 as DFQATT and CDR2 as SNEGSKA (reference sequence). This CDR3 reads CSGTKPPYGYTF. The DNA for the CDR3 is TGCAGTGGAACAAAGCCCCCTTATGGCTACACCTTC.

This clonotype was counted at least ten times. This chain connects TRBV28 to TRBJ2-7; D gene uncertain. V was pared by 5 bases and J by 4 bases, with 6 bases between. Germline V CDR1 and CDR2: MDHEN, SYDVKM. This CDR3 has 11 amino acids. CDR3 loop: CASSPLYEQYF. The CDR3 DNA reads as TGTGCCAGCAGTCCCCTGTACGAGCAGTACTTC.